This is a list of T cell receptor beta chains from one sample in a study of siplizumab effects on memory and regulatory T cells. Clones were read by immunoSEQ multiplex PCR, and TCRdb kept only the in-frame ones, dropping some. The sample contains approximately 68,000 clones, 91% of which appear only once. The sequenced sample was CD8+ T cells sorted from blood. The receptor set was obtained from a human donor in good health. Each CDR3 is given with its conserved first and last residue. A D gene is named only where the DNA matches it firmly. Where a row states a size, it is once, few, many or the class of an expanded clone; other rows omit it.

j_call: TRBJ2-1; v_call: TRBV7-9; clone_size: NA; d_call: NA; cdr3_nt: TGTGCCAGCAGCTTAGTTGTGAATGAGCAGTTCTTC; cdr3_aa: CASSLVVNEQFF
j_call: TRBJ2-1; v_call: TRBV18; clone_size: NA; d_call: NA; cdr3_nt: TGTGCCAGCTCACCACCTGGAGTCCGGGTTCCCTACAATGAGCAGTTCTTC; cdr3_aa: CASSPPGVRVPYNEQFF
j_call: TRBJ2-3; v_call: TRBV30; clone_size: NA; d_call: TRBD2; cdr3_nt: TGTGCCTGGAGCGGGGGACTAGTCGGAGATACGCAGTATTTT; cdr3_aa: CAWSGGLVGDTQYF
j_call: TRBJ1-1; v_call: TRBV7-9; clone_size: once; d_call: NA; cdr3_nt: TGTGCCAGCAGCTCTAGTGCCGGGGCGGAAGCTTTCTTT; cdr3_aa: CASSSSAGAEAFF
j_call: TRBJ2-7; v_call: TRBV5-3; clone_size: NA; d_call: TRBD1; cdr3_nt: TGTGCCAGAAGCCAGCTTTCGACAGGGGGTAACTTC; cdr3_aa: CARSQLSTGGNF
j_call: TRBJ1-5; v_call: TRBV19; clone_size: NA; d_call: NA; cdr3_nt: TGTGCCAGTAGTGCTTTTGACAGCCAGCCCCAGCATTTT; cdr3_aa: CASSAFDSQPQHF
j_call: TRBJ2-7; v_call: TRBV27; clone_size: NA; d_call: NA; cdr3_nt: TGTGCCAGCAGTTTTCGGGTGGGGGCCTCCTACGAGCAGTACTTC; cdr3_aa: CASSFRVGASYEQYF
j_call: TRBJ2-1; v_call: TRBV27; clone_size: NA; d_call: NA; cdr3_nt: TGTGCCAGCAGGGGCACCTACTACAATGAGCAGTTCTTC; cdr3_aa: CASRGTYYNEQFF
j_call: TRBJ2-2; v_call: TRBV6-5; clone_size: once; d_call: NA; cdr3_nt: TGTGCCAGCAGTTATGACAGCGACACCGGGGAGCTGTTTTTT; cdr3_aa: CASSYDSDTGELFF
j_call: TRBJ2-1; v_call: TRBV11-3; clone_size: NA; d_call: TRBD2; cdr3_nt: TGTGCCAGCAGCCCCCATGCGGGAGGGCCGAATGAGCAGTTCTTC; cdr3_aa: CASSPHAGGPNEQFF
j_call: TRBJ2-1; v_call: TRBV29-1; clone_size: NA; d_call: NA; cdr3_nt: TGCAGCACTGAGAGCGGTTACTCCTACAATGAGCAGTTCTTC; cdr3_aa: CSTESGYSYNEQFF
j_call: TRBJ2-7; v_call: TRBV27; clone_size: NA; d_call: TRBD2; cdr3_nt: TGTGCCAGCAGTTCCCCCGGGACTAGCGCCGCCTACGAGCAGTACTTC; cdr3_aa: CASSSPGTSAAYEQYF
j_call: TRBJ1-3; v_call: TRBV19; clone_size: NA; d_call: NA; cdr3_nt: TGTGCCAGTAGTATTGCCAGTTGGAACACCATATATTTT; cdr3_aa: CASSIASWNTIYF
j_call: TRBJ2-7; v_call: TRBV27; clone_size: NA; d_call: NA; cdr3_nt: TGTGCCAGCAGTTTACGGGCGGCTCCCTACGAGCAGTACTTC; cdr3_aa: CASSLRAAPYEQYF
j_call: TRBJ1-2; v_call: TRBV6-1; clone_size: once; d_call: NA; cdr3_nt: TGTGCCAGCAGTGAAGTCTCGTGGGGGTTATCCAACTATGGCTACACCTTC; cdr3_aa: CASSEVSWGLSNYGYTF
j_call: TRBJ1-5; v_call: TRBV19; clone_size: NA; d_call: NA; cdr3_nt: TGTGCCAGTAGTACGGGGTGGCCCCAGCATTTT; cdr3_aa: CASSTGWPQHF
j_call: TRBJ2-7; v_call: TRBV6-6; clone_size: few; d_call: NA; cdr3_nt: TGTGCCAGCTCCGAGGGTAGCTCCTACGAGCAGTACTTC; cdr3_aa: CASSEGSSYEQYF
j_call: TRBJ1-1; v_call: TRBV30; clone_size: NA; d_call: NA; cdr3_nt: TGTGCCTGGAGTGTACACCCGGGGAACACTGAAGCTTTCTTT; cdr3_aa: CAWSVHPGNTEAFF
j_call: TRBJ2-7; v_call: TRBV13; clone_size: NA; d_call: TRBD2; cdr3_nt: TGTGCCAGCAGGGACTCGGGGGGGCCTAGGTACGAGCAGTACTTC; cdr3_aa: CASRDSGGPRYEQYF
j_call: TRBJ2-1; v_call: TRBV19; clone_size: NA; d_call: NA; cdr3_nt: TGTGCCAGCCAACCGGGCCCTTCCTACAATGAGCAGTTCTTC; cdr3_aa: CASQPGPSYNEQFF
j_call: TRBJ2-1; v_call: TRBV11-1; clone_size: NA; d_call: TRBD2; cdr3_nt: TGTGCCAGCAGCGCGGGGGGTAGGTACAATGAGCAGTTCTTC; cdr3_aa: CASSAGGRYNEQFF
j_call: TRBJ2-7; v_call: TRBV7-3; clone_size: NA; d_call: NA; cdr3_nt: TGTGCCAGCAGCCAGGGACCTTCTTACGAGCAGTACTTC; cdr3_aa: CASSQGPSYEQYF
j_call: TRBJ2-1; v_call: TRBV7-9; clone_size: NA; d_call: TRBD2; cdr3_nt: TGTGCCAGCAGCTTCGTAGCGGGAGGGCCCTACAATGAGCAGTTCTTC; cdr3_aa: CASSFVAGGPYNEQFF
j_call: TRBJ1-1; v_call: TRBV4-2; clone_size: once; d_call: TRBD1; cdr3_nt: TGTGCCAGCAGCCAAGTGGGACAGTTGAACACTGAAGCTTTCTTT; cdr3_aa: CASSQVGQLNTEAFF
j_call: TRBJ2-2; v_call: TRBV6-5; clone_size: NA; d_call: NA; cdr3_nt: TGTGCCAGCAGCTCCGGGGAGCTGTTTTTT; cdr3_aa: CASSSGELFF
j_call: TRBJ2-2; v_call: TRBV27; clone_size: NA; d_call: NA; cdr3_nt: TGTGCCAGCAGTTTAGTATTTGTGGCTAGTAACACCGGGGAGCTGTTTTTT; cdr3_aa: CASSLVFVASNTGELFF
j_call: TRBJ1-1; v_call: TRBV27; clone_size: NA; d_call: NA; cdr3_nt: TGTGCCAGCAGTATTGGACAGACCTCCCTGAAAAGGGCTTTCTTT; cdr3_aa: CASSIGQTSLKRAFF
j_call: TRBJ2-1; v_call: TRBV5-1; clone_size: NA; d_call: NA; cdr3_nt: TGCGCCAGTGGAGGGGCTAGCAGAGCTCTCAGCCAATTCCACAATGAGCAGTTCTTC; cdr3_aa: CASGGASRALSQFHNEQFF
j_call: TRBJ2-7; v_call: TRBV4-2; clone_size: NA; d_call: NA; cdr3_nt: TGTGCCAGCAGCCTTAACGACGAGCAGTACTTC; cdr3_aa: CASSLNDEQYF
j_call: TRBJ1-4; v_call: TRBV7-6; clone_size: NA; d_call: TRBD1; cdr3_nt: TGTGCCAGCAGCTGGACAGGGGGTGCAACTAATGAAAAACTGTTTTTT; cdr3_aa: CASSWTGGATNEKLFF
j_call: TRBJ1-1; v_call: TRBV14; clone_size: NA; d_call: NA; cdr3_nt: TGTGCCAGCAGCCTTGGGTCAGAAGCTTTCTTT; cdr3_aa: CASSLGSEAFF
j_call: TRBJ2-7; v_call: TRBV19; clone_size: NA; d_call: NA; cdr3_nt: TGTGCCAGTAGTATAGCTGAGACAGGCTCCTACGAGCAGTACTTC; cdr3_aa: CASSIAETGSYEQYF
j_call: TRBJ1-2; v_call: TRBV6-6; clone_size: NA; d_call: TRBD1; cdr3_nt: TGTGCCAGCACTGAGGACAGGCCCTTCTATGGCTACACCTTC; cdr3_aa: CASTEDRPFYGYTF
j_call: TRBJ2-7; v_call: TRBV7-3; clone_size: NA; d_call: NA; cdr3_nt: TGTGCCAGCAGCTTTGGACCGACCTACGAGCAGTACTTC; cdr3_aa: CASSFGPTYEQYF
j_call: TRBJ2-7; v_call: TRBV6-5; clone_size: NA; d_call: NA; cdr3_nt: TGTGCCAGCAGTTATGACGGATTCTCCTACGAGCAGTACTTC; cdr3_aa: CASSYDGFSYEQYF
j_call: TRBJ2-2; v_call: TRBV5-1; clone_size: NA; d_call: NA; cdr3_nt: TGCGCCAGCAGCTTGGCTGTGAACACCGGGGAGCTGTTTTTT; cdr3_aa: CASSLAVNTGELFF
j_call: TRBJ2-7; v_call: TRBV21-1; clone_size: NA; d_call: NA; cdr3_nt: TGTGCCAGCAGCAGGGGTCCTCTTAGGGGCTACGAGCAGTACTTC; cdr3_aa: CASSRGPLRGYEQYF
j_call: TRBJ2-7; v_call: TRBV13; clone_size: few; d_call: NA; cdr3_nt: TGTGCCAGCAGTGACACAAGAGTTGCCCCGTCCGAGCAGTACTTC; cdr3_aa: CASSDTRVAPSEQYF
j_call: TRBJ1-2; v_call: TRBV19; clone_size: NA; d_call: TRBD1; cdr3_nt: TGTGCCAGTAGCGGACAGGGGAATGGCTACACCTTC; cdr3_aa: CASSGQGNGYTF
j_call: TRBJ2-6; v_call: TRBV7-3; clone_size: NA; d_call: NA; cdr3_nt: TGTGCCAGCAGCCTAACAGGGTCCGGGGCCAACGTCCTGACTTTC; cdr3_aa: CASSLTGSGANVLTF
j_call: TRBJ1-6; v_call: TRBV25-1; clone_size: NA; d_call: TRBD1; cdr3_nt: TGTGCCAGCAGGGACAGGGGAAATTCACCCCTCCACTTT; cdr3_aa: CASRDRGNSPLHF
j_call: TRBJ2-2; v_call: TRBV4-1; clone_size: NA; d_call: TRBD2; cdr3_nt: TGCGCCAGCAGCCGGACTAGCGGGGGTACGAACACCGGGGAGCTGTTTTTT; cdr3_aa: CASSRTSGGTNTGELFF
j_call: TRBJ2-3; v_call: TRBV6-9; clone_size: NA; d_call: NA; cdr3_nt: TGTGCCAGCAGTTATCCACGGGAGCTTGCAGATACGCAGTATTTT; cdr3_aa: CASSYPRELADTQYF
j_call: TRBJ2-1; v_call: TRBV5-6; clone_size: NA; d_call: TRBD2; cdr3_nt: TGTGCCAGCAGCTTTGGGACTAGCTCTATCAATGAGCAGTTCTTC; cdr3_aa: CASSFGTSSINEQFF
j_call: TRBJ2-2; v_call: TRBV4-1; clone_size: NA; d_call: NA; cdr3_nt: TGCGCCAGCAGCCTACAAACTGGACAGACCGGGGAGCTGTTTTTT; cdr3_aa: CASSLQTGQTGELFF